This T cell receptor (beta chain) was found in a study of cytotoxic CD8 clonotypes in ibrutinib-treated CLL. From germline, CDR1 is SGHRS and CDR2 YFSETQ. CDR3 length: 16 residues. The V and J ends lost 2 bases and 1 base respectively, with 14 bases between them. This clone has a handful of counts. Its cognate antigen is unknown. T cells were sequenced at a targeted depth of 1 in 200,000 to 1 in 1 million. TCRdb's table, derived via immunoSEQ multiplex PCR, lists solely in-frame clones and lacks some. The repertoire includes approximately 120,000 clones, around 84% of them detected once, and about 3.5% sits in the top ten. Findings and caveats of the study: Sample timing was unmatched between remission and later-progressing patients; lymph nodes unstudied.

J is TRBJ2-3 and V is TRBV5-1, with D perhaps matching TRBD1 or TRBD2 (6 bases each). The sequencing here drew on PBMCs, taken after 24 months of ibrutinib treatment. The TCR sequence derives from a human donor with chronic lymphocytic leukemia. The CDR3 loop reads CASSLRGGQGTDTQYF. CDR3 coding DNA: TGCGCCAGCAGCTTACGAGGGGGGCAGGGCACAGATACGCAGTATTTT.